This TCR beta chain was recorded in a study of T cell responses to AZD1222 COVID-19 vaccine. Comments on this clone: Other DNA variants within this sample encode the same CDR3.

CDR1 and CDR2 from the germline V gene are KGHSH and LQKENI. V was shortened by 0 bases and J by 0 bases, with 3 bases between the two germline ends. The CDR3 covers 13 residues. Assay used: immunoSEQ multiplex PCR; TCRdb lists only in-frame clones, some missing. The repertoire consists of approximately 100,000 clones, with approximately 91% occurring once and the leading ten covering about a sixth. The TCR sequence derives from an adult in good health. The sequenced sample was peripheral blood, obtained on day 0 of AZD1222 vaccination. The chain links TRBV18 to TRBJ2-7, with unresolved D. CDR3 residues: CASSPPGSYEQYF. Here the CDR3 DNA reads TGTGCCAGCTCACCACCCGGCTCCTACGAGCAGTACTTC.